The 9 T cell receptor beta chains below all came from one sample that was sequenced in a study of glioma-infiltrating T cells. The iRepertoire nested amplicon-rescue multiplex PCR amplified TCR alpha and beta CDR3s from RNA. TCRdb passed the multiplex PCR reads through MiXCR, listing each CDR3 protein once. This table holds approximately 89,000 distinct CDR3 sequences, roughly 23% found once. Sequencing used glioma tissue, nonneoplastic brain tissue, or PBMCs (not recorded which). The receptors were gathered from a human donor with low-grade glioma or glioblastoma, undergoing nonglioma brain surgery, or in good health (not recorded which).

This clonotype was picked up many times. The rearrangement links TRBV20-1 to TRBJ2-1, with a tentative D call TRBD2 (5 bases). The germline V and J ends were trimmed by 1 base and 8 bases, with 12 bases remaining between them. The germline V gene encodes CDR1 DFQATT and CDR2 SNEGSKA (reference sequence). The CDR3 is 13 residues long. The CDR3 sequence: CSARGGLGHEQFF. The CDR3 DNA reads TGCAGTGCTAGAGGCGGGCTCGGGCATGAGCAGTTCTTC.

In its sample, this clonotype was seen many times. The chain is built from TRBV29-1 and TRBJ2-1, with 9 bases that match TRBD1. Germline V gene sequence: CDR1 SQVTM, CDR2 ANQGSEA. With V trimmed by 3 bases and J by 7 bases, 7 bases remained unmatched. The CDR3 sequence is 14 residues long. The CDR3 here is CSVDPGQGNNEQFF. The CDR3 DNA follows: TGCAGCGTTGACCCGGGACAGGGTAATAATGAGCAGTTCTTC.

The genes are TRBV27 and TRBJ2-7; D is tentatively TRBD1 or TRBD2 (5 bases each). V was shortened by 0 bases and J by 4 bases, with 13 bases between the two germline ends. Germline CDR1 reads MNHEY; CDR2 reads SMNVEV (reference sequence). The CDR3 spans 15 residues. The CDR3 DNA sequence: TGTGCCAGCAGTTTATCGCCGGGGCTCCAATACGAGCAGTACTTC. Translated, it gives CASSLSPGLQYEQYF.

On this clonotype itself: The junction shows a germline mismatch at one end, possibly a read error. The gene calls are TRBV29-1 and TRBJ2-7; TRBD1 or TRBD2 may be the D gene (5 bases each). From germline, CDR1 is SQVTM and CDR2 ANQGSEA. The CDR3 is 13 residues long. The CDR3 region is CSVAGAKRDEEYF. The CDR3 nucleotides read TGCAGCGTAGCCGGGGCCAAAAGGGACGAGGAGTACTTC.

About this clonotype itself: A much larger clone differs by one base, so this may be a read error. The chain combines TRBV6-9 with TRBJ1-3; weak D call: TRBD1 (6 bases). Trimming removed 4 bases at V and 8 bases at J, with 18 bases between. CDR1 is MNHGY and CDR2 is SVAAGI in the germline V gene. The CDR3 is 15 residues long. In DNA, the CDR3 is TGTGCCAGCAGTTCTAAGACAGGCGCCGGGGACACCATATATTTT. Translating it yields CASSSKTGAGDTIYF.

The genes are TRBV12-3 or TRBV12-4 and TRBJ1-1, with D possibly being TRBD1 (6 bases). This CDR3 spans 17 amino acids. The V and J ends lost 5 bases and 1 base respectively, with 20 bases between them. Written as DNA, the CDR3 is TGTGCCAGCAGTACCCCCGTGAGGAAACAGGGGAACACTGAAGCTTTCTTT. Amino acids: CASSTPVRKQGNTEAFF.

In DNA form, the CDR3 reads TGTGCCAGCAGCCAGCTAGCGGGAGATACGCAGTATTTT. It translates to CASSQLAGDTQYF. V is TRBV3-1 and J is TRBJ2-3; 8 nucleotides agree with TRBD2. V lost 3 bases and J lost 5; bases outside the gene matches: 1. The CDR3 runs to 13 residues. CDR1 is LGHDT and CDR2 is YNNKEL in the germline V gene (reference sequence).

This clonotype was counted at least ten times. The rearrangement links TRBV2 to TRBJ2-5; maybe TRBD1 (6 bases). Germline assignment: CDR1 SNHLY and CDR2 FYNNEI. Trimming shortened V by 7 bases and J by 5 bases, and 17 bases separated the two germline ends. The CDR3 is 14 residues long. The CDR3 sequence: CASKGVYTGETQYF. The CDR3 DNA reads TGTGCCAGCAAGGGGGTTTATACAGGGGAGACCCAGTACTTC.

This clonotype has ten or more counts. The chain recombines TRBV20-1 with TRBJ2-7; D tentatively reads TRBD1 or TRBD2 (5 bases each). CDR1 is DFQATT and CDR2 is SNEGSKA in the germline V gene (reference sequence). Trimming shortened V by 2 bases and J by 2 bases, and 10 bases separated the two germline ends. CDR3 length: 13 amino acids. Here the CDR3 DNA reads TGCAGTGCTAGAAGGGACCCCCCCTACGAGCAGTACTTC. This sequence encodes CSARRDPPYEQYF.